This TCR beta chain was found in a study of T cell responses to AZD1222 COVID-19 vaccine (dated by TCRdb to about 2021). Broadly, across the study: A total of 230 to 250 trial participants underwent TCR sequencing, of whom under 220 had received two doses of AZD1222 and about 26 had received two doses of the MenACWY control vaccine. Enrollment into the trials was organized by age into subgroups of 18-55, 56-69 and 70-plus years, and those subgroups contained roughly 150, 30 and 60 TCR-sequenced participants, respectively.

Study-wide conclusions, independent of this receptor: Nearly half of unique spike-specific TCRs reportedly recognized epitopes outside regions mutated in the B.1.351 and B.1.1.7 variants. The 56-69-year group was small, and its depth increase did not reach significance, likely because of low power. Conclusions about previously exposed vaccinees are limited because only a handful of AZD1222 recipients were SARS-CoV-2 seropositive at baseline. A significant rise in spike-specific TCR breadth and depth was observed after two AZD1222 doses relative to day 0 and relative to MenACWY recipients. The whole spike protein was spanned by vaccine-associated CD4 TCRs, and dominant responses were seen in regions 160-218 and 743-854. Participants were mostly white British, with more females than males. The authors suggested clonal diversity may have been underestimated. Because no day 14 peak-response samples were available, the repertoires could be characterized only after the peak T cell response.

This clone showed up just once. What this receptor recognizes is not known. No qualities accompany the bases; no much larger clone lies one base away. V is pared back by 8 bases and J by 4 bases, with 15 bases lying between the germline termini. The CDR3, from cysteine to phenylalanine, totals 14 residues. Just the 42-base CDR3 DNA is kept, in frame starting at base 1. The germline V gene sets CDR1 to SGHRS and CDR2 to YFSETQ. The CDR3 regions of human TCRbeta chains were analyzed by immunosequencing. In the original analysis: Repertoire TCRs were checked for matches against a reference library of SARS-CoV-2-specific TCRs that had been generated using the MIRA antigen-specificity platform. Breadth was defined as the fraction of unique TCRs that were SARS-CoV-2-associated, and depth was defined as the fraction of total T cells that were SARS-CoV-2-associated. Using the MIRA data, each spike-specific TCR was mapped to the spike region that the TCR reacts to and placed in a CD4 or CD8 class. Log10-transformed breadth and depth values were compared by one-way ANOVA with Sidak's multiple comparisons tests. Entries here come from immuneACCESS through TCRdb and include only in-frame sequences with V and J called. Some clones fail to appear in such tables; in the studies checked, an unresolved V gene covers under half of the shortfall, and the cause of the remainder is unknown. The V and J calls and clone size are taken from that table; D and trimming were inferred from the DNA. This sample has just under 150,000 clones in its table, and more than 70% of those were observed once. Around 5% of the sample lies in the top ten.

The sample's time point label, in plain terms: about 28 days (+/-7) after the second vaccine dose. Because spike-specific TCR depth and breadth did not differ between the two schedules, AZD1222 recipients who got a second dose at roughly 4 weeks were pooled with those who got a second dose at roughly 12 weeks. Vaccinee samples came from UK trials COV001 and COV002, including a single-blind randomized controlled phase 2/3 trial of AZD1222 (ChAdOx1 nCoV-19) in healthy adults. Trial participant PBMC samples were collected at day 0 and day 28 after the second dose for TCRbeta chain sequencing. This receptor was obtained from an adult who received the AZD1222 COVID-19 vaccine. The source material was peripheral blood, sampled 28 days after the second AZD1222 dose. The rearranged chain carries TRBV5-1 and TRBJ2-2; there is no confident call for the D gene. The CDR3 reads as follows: CASKVGPTTGELFF. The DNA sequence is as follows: TGCGCCAGTAAGGTCGGACCGACCACCGGGGAGCTGTTTTTT.